Presented here are 10 T cell receptor beta chains from one specimen sequenced in a study of blood T cell repertoires in COVID-19. The assay was immunoSEQ multiplex PCR, and TCRdb's table has in-frame clones only and misses some. The sample carries about 280,000 clones, around 89% recorded once. Sequencing input: PBMCs or T cells enriched from blood (not recorded which). These receptors originate from a young woman with acute COVID-19.

This clone was detected once. The V gene is TRBV7-2, the J gene TRBJ2-3; tentative D call: TRBD1 (6 bases). CDR1 and CDR2 (germline): SGHTA, FQGNSA. The CDR3 has 19 amino acids. Trimming left V 5 bases short and J 4 bases short, with 28 bases between. CDR3 in DNA: TGTGCCAGCAGCCAAACGACGGACAGATCACATTTCCCTCCAGATACGCAGTATTTT. The encoded protein is CASSQTTDRSHFPPDTQYF.

Comments on this clone: Compared with germline, one end of the junction differs, possibly owing to a read error. The rearrangement uses TRBV7-2 and TRBJ2-4; 12 bases are shared with TRBD1. The germline V gene encodes CDR1 SGHTA and CDR2 FQGNSA. This CDR3 comprises 15 residues. In DNA form, the CDR3 reads TGTGCCAGCAGCGTAGCGGGACAGGGGGCGGGCATTCAGTACTTC. Translation: CASSVAGQGAGIQYF.

V gene TRBV5-6 combines with J gene TRBJ2-7; D is perhaps TRBD2 (5 bases). The V end was cut by 3 bases, the J end by 4 bases, with 8 bases between. This CDR3 contains 12 residues. Germline assignment: CDR1 SGHDT and CDR2 YYEEEE. In DNA form, the CDR3 reads TGTGCCAGCAGCTCGGGAAGGTACGAGCAGTACTTC. It translates to CASSSGRYEQYF.

The chain links TRBV7-9 to TRBJ2-1, with TRBD2 identical over 11 bases. The CDR3 loop spans 16 amino acids. Germline values: CDR1 SEHNR, CDR2 FQNEAQ (reference sequence). J gave up 7 bases and V 5 bases, and 10 bases lay outside the gene matches. The CDR3 nucleotides are TGTGCCAGCAGCCTCATAGCGGGAGGGCCTAAGAATGAGCAGTTCTTC. Translated, it gives CASSLIAGGPKNEQFF.

The chain has TRBV5-1 and TRBJ2-5; tentative D call: TRBD1 (5 bases). This CDR3 has 13 amino acids. V was pared by 7 bases and J by 2 bases, with 12 bases between. Germline loops: CDR1 SGHRS, CDR2 YFSETQ. In DNA form, the CDR3 reads TGCGCCAGCCAGGGCAGGGTTCAAGAGACCCAGTACTTC. This codes for CASQGRVQETQYF.

The chain joins TRBV4-3 to TRBJ2-2; D perhaps matches TRBD1 (5 bases). CDR3 size: 15 residues. From germline, CDR1 is LGHNA and CDR2 YSLEER. The V gene lost 6 bases and the J gene lost 4 bases, with 15 bases spanning the gap. In nucleotides, the CDR3 is TGCGCCAGCAGTAAAATAGGGGATCCCACCGGGGAGCTGTTTTTT. This gives the protein CASSKIGDPTGELFF.

The CDR3, as DNA: TGTGCCAGCAGCTGCCGATCCCGGGATAATAGCTCCTACGAGCAGTACTTC. Translated, it gives CASSCRSRDNSSYEQYF. The V call is TRBV7-9, the J call TRBJ2-7, with D perhaps TRBD2 (5 bases). The V gene's germline CDR1 is SEHNR and CDR2 FQNEAQ (reference sequence). The CDR3 runs 17 residues. With 4 bases removed from V and 0 bases from J, the gap between germline ends came to 19 bases.

This clone was recorded only once. This rearrangement joins TRBV27 to TRBJ2-3, with D tentatively TRBD2 (5 bases). Germline V gene lookup returns CDR1 MNHEY and CDR2 SMNVEV (reference sequence). The CDR3 spans 15 residues. Trimming took off 3 bases at V and 0 bases at J, with 10 bases between the two ends. This chain's CDR3 is CASSFFGGSTDTQYF. The CDR3 region has the DNA TGTGCCAGCAGTTTTTTTGGCGGGAGCACAGATACGCAGTATTTT.

This clone was detected a few times. V gene TRBV7-9 combines with J gene TRBJ2-7, with 16 bases that match TRBD2. The CDR3 extends over 15 amino acids. J lost 7 bases, V lost 5 bases, and 5 bases had no gene match. Per germline, CDR1 SEHNR and CDR2 FQNEAQ (reference sequence). The CDR3 reads CASSPGLAGGGEQYF. CDR3 DNA sequence: TGTGCCAGCAGCCCGGGACTAGCGGGAGGGGGGGAGCAGTACTTC.

This clone was detected only once. The J gene is TRBJ2-3, the V gene TRBV18; 8 positions agree with TRBD1. The CDR3 extends over 15 amino acids. The V segment lost 4 bases and the J segment 1 base; nucleotides outside the gene matches: 4. The germline gives CDR1 KGHSH, CDR2 LQKENI. The CDR3 sequence is CASSLQGARTDTQYF. The CDR3 DNA reads as TGTGCCAGCTCACTCCAGGGGGCTCGCACAGATACGCAGTATTTT.